Presented here are 11 T cell receptor beta chains from one specimen sequenced in a study of CD8+ T cells in alopecia areata. Reverse transcribed after extraction, RNA yielded cDNA as the sequencing template. The table came from immunoSEQ multiplex PCR; TCRdb's copy has only in-frame clones and leaves some out. Of about 140,000 clones in the sample, 40% to 65% are singletons; the top ten hold roughly 0.92%. The source material was CD4+ T cells sorted from blood, sampled at week 0. The receptors derive from a human donor with alopecia areata.

This chain joins TRBV15 and TRBJ2-5; 8 nucleotides align to TRBD2. Germline-derived CDR1 and CDR2 are LNHNV and YYDKDF (reference sequence). The CDR3 covers 18 residues. Losses at the gene ends were 2 bases for V and 0 bases for J; bases not matched to a gene: 11. CDR3 in DNA: TGTGCCACCAGCAGATCCGGGAGGGCCATGCCTTACCAAGAGACCCAGTACTTC. Translated: CATSRSGRAMPYQETQYF.

The chain links TRBV28 to TRBJ1-5; possibly TRBD1 for D (5 bases). CDR1 and CDR2 (germline): MDHEN, SYDVKM. The CDR3 runs to 15 residues. Trimming pared 6 bases from V and 9 bases from J, leaving 21 bases between. The CDR3 nucleotides are TGTGCCAGCAGAAGGCAGGGTATTATCGTGTTGCCCCAGCATTTT. It codes for CASRRQGIIVLPQHF.

J is TRBJ1-4 and V is TRBV6-6, with TRBD1 identical over 9 bases. J lost 0 bases, V lost 5 bases, and 4 bases had no gene match. Germline V gene data show CDR1 as MNHNY and CDR2 as SVGAGI (reference sequence). The CDR3 contains 16 residues. The CDR3 is CASSRTGVATNEKLFF. The CDR3, as DNA: TGTGCCAGCAGTCGGACAGGGGTCGCAACTAATGAAAAACTGTTTTTT.

The chain is built from TRBV29-1 and TRBJ2-7; the D is unclear. V was pared by 4 bases and J by 9 bases, with 16 bases between. This CDR3 is built from 12 residues. Per the germline V gene, CDR1 is SQVTM and CDR2 is ANQGSEA. The chain's CDR3 is CSVGLSTRGQYF. The CDR3 nucleotides are TGCAGCGTTGGTCTTTCGACCCGCGGGCAGTACTTC.

The table lists this clone with a few counts. The chain employs TRBV29-1 and TRBJ2-4; D is perhaps TRBD2 (5 bases). V gave up 4 bases and J gave up 5 bases, with 12 bases separating them. Germline V gives CDR1 SQVTM, CDR2 ANQGSEA. The CDR3 runs to 13 residues. The CDR3 DNA follows: TGCAGCGTTGTGGAGGTGGTCGAAAACATTCAGTACTTC. Protein product: CSVVEVVENIQYF.

The chain couples TRBV6-5 to TRBJ2-1; D possibly corresponds to TRBD1 (6 bases). Between the trimmed V and J ends, which lost 4 bases and 6 bases, there was a span of 13 bases. This CDR3 spans 14 amino acids. CDR1 MNHEY and CDR2 SVGAGI come from the germline V gene. CDR3: CASSSYREPNEQFF. Written as DNA, the CDR3 is TGTGCCAGCAGTTCCTACAGGGAACCCAATGAGCAGTTCTTC.

This clone was observed a few times. The chain uses TRBV7-7 and TRBJ2-5; the D gene is possibly TRBD2 (7 bases). The CDR3 sequence is 13 residues long. Per germline, CDR1 SSHAT and CDR2 FNYEAQ (reference sequence). CDR3 protein: CASGRGAGETQYF. The CDR3 DNA reads as TGTGCTAGCGGCCGGGGGGCTGGTGAGACCCAGTACTTC.

V usage is TRBV4-1 and J usage is TRBJ2-2, with 8 bases matching TRBD2. CDR1 is MGHRA and CDR2 is YSYEKL in the germline V gene. Losses at the gene ends were 0 bases for V and 4 bases for J; bases not matched to a gene: 7. The CDR3 has 17 residues. The CDR3, as DNA: TGCGCCAGCAGCCAAGAGCCCGTCGGGAGGGTCACCGGGGAGCTGTTTTTT. Its protein product is CASSQEPVGRVTGELFF.

This chain connects TRBV2 to TRBJ2-1, with D perhaps being TRBD1 or TRBD2 (5 bases each). Germline assignment: CDR1 SNHLY and CDR2 FYNNEI. This CDR3 has 13 amino acids. Trimming removed 6 bases at V and 4 bases at J, with 10 bases between. CDR3 region: CASSGTIYNEQFF. Written as DNA, the CDR3 is TGTGCCAGCAGCGGGACCATATACAATGAGCAGTTCTTC.

The chain links TRBV15 to TRBJ2-5; no definite D call. V lost 3 bases and J lost 0, with 8 bases in between. This CDR3 spans 14 amino acids. Germline V gives CDR1 LNHNV, CDR2 YYDKDF (reference sequence). The CDR3 bases are TGTGCCACCAGCAGTGGCGAGTACCAAGAGACCCAGTACTTC. It specifies CATSSGEYQETQYF.

V and J are TRBV23-1 and TRBJ2-4; 7 bases align to TRBD2. TRBV23-1 is an ORF for which the function is uncertain. This CDR3 comprises 17 residues. Trimming removed 0 bases from V and 6 bases from J; junction bases left unmatched: 11. Here the CDR3 reads CASSQSEGGLGRNIQYF. The CDR3 DNA is TGCGCCAGCAGTCAATCGGAGGGAGGGTTGGGGAGAAACATTCAGTACTTC.